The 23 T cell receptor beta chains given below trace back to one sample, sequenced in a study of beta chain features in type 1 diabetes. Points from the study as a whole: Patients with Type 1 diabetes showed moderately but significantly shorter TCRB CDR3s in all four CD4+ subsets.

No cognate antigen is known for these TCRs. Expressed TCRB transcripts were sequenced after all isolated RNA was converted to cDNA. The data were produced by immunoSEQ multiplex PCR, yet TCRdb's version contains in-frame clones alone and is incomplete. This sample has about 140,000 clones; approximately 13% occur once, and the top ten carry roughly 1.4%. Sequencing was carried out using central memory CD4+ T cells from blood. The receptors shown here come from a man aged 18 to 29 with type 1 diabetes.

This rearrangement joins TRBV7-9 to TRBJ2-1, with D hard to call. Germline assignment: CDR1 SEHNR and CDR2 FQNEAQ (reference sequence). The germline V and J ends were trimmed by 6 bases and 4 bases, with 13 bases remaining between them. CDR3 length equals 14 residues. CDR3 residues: CASRGKEVYNEQFF. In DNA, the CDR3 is TGTGCCAGCAGGGGGAAAGAGGTTTACAATGAGCAGTTCTTC. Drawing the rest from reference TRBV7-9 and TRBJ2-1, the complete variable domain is DTGVSQNPRHKITKRGQNVTFRCDPISEHNRLYWYRQTLGQGPEFLTYFQNEAQLEKSRLLSDRFSAERPKGSFSTLEIQRTEQGDSAMYLCASRGKEVYNEQFFGPGTRLTVL.

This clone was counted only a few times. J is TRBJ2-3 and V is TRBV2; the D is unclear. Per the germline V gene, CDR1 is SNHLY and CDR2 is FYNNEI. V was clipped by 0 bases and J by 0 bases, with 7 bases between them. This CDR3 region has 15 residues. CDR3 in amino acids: CASSEADPSTDTQYF. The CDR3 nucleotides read TGTGCCAGCAGTGAAGCCGACCCTAGCACAGATACGCAGTATTTT.

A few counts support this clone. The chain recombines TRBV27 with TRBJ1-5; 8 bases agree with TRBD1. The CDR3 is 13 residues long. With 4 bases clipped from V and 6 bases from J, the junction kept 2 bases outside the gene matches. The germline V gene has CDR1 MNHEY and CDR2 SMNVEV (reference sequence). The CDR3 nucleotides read TGTGCCAGCAGTTCAGACAGGGGTCAGCCCCAGCATTTT. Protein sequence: CASSSDRGQPQHF.

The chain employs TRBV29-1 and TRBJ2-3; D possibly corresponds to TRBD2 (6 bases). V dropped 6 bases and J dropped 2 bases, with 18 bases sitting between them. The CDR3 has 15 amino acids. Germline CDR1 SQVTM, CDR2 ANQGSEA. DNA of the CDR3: TGCAGCGTGGGGGACGGACCTAGCGTCACAGATACGCAGTATTTT. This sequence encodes CSVGDGPSVTDTQYF.

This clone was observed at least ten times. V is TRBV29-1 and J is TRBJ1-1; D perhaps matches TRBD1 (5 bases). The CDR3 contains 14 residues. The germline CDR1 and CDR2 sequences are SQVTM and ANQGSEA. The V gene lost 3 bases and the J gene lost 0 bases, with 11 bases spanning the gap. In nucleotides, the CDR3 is TGCAGCGTTGATTCGGGGGGTGTGAACACTGAAGCTTTCTTT. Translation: CSVDSGGVNTEAFF.

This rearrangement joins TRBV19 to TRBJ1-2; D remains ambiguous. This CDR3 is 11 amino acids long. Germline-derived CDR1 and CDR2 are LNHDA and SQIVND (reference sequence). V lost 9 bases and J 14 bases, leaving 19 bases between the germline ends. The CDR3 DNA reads TGTGCCAGCGGGATTGGAGCCACGGAAACCTTC. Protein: CASGIGATETF.

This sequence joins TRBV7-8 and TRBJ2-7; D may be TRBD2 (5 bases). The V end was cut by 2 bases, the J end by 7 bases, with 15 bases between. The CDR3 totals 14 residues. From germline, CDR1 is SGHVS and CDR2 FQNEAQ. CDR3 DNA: TGTGCCAGCAGCTTATTGAGCATTACGGGGGAGCAGTACTTC. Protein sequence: CASSLLSITGEQYF.

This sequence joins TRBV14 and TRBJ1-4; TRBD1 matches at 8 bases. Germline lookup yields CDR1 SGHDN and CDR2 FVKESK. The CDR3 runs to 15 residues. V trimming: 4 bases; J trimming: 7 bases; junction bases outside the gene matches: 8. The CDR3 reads CASSPLQGAGEKLFF. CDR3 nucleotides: TGTGCCAGCAGCCCCTTGCAGGGGGCGGGTGAAAAACTGTTTTTT.

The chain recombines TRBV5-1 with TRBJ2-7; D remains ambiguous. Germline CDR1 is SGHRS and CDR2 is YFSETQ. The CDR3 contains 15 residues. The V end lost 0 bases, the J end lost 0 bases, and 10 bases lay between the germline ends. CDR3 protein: CASSLVPVSSYEQYF. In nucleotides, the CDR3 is TGCGCCAGCAGCTTGGTACCAGTGAGCTCCTACGAGCAGTACTTC.

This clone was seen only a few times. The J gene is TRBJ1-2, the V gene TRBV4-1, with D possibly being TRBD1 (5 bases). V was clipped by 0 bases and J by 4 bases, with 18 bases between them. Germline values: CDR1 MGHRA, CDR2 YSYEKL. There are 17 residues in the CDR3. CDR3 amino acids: CASSQDKWAGSSYGYTF. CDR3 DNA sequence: TGCGCCAGCAGCCAAGATAAGTGGGCAGGGTCTAGCTATGGCTACACCTTC.

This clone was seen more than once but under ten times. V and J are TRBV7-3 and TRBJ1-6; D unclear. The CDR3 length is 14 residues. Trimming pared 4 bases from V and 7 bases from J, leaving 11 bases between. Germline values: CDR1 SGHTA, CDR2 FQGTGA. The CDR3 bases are TGTGCCAGCAGCTCCGGACTGAGCAATTCACCCCTCCACTTT. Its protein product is CASSSGLSNSPLHF.

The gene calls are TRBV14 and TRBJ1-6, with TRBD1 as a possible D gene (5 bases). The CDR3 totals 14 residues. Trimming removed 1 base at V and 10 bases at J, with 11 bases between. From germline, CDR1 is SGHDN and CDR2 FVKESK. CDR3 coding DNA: TGTGCCAGCAGCCAAGGGACAACAAACTCACCCCTCCACTTT. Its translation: CASSQGTTNSPLHF.

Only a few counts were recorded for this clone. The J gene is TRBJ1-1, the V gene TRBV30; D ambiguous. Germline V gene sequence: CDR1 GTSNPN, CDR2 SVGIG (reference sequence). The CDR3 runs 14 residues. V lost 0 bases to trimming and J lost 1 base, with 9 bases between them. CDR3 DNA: TGTGCCTGGAGTGTACACCCAGGGAACACTGAAGCTTTCTTT. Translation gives CAWSVHPGNTEAFF.

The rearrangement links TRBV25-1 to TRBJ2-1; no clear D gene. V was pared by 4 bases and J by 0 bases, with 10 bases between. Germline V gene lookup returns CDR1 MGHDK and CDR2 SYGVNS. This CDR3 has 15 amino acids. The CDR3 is CASSGSPGSYNEQFF. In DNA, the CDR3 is TGTGCCAGCAGTGGCTCTCCTGGCTCCTACAATGAGCAGTTCTTC.

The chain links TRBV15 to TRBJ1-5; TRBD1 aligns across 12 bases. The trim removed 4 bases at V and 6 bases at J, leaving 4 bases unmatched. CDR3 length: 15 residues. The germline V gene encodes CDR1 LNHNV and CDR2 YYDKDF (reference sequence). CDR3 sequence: CATSMGQGAGQPQHF. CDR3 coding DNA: TGTGCCACCAGCATGGGACAGGGGGCGGGTCAGCCCCAGCATTTT.

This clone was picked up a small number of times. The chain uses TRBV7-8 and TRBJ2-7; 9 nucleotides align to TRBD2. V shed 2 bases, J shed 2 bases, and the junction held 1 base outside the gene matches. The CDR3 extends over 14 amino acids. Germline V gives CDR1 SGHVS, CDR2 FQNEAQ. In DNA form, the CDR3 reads TGTGCCAGCAGCTTACTAGCGGGGACCTACGAGCAGTACTTC. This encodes CASSLLAGTYEQYF.

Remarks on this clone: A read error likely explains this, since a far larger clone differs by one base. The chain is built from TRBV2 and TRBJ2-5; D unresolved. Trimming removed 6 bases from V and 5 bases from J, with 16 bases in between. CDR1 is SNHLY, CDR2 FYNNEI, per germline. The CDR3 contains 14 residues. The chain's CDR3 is CASSEVSAWETQYF. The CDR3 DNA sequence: TGTGCCAGCAGCGAGGTGTCCGCGTGGGAGACCCAGTACTTC.

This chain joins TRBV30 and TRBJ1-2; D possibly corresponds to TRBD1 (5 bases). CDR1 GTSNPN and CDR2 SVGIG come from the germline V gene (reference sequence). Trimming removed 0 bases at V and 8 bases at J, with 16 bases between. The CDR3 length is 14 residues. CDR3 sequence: CAWSVNGAESGYTF. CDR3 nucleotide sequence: TGTGCCTGGAGTGTAAATGGGGCTGAGTCGGGCTACACCTTC.

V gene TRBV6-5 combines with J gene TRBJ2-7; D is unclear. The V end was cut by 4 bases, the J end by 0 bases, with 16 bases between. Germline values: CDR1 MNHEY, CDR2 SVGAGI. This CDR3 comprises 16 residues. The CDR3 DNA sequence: TGTGCCAGCAGTTTAGGGCAGACGGTGAGCTCCTACGAGCAGTACTTC. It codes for CASSLGQTVSSYEQYF.

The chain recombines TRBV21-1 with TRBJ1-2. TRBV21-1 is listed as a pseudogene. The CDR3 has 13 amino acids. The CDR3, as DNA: TGTGCCAGGGCGAGCATGGCAAACTATGGCTACACCTTC. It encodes CARASMANYGYTF.

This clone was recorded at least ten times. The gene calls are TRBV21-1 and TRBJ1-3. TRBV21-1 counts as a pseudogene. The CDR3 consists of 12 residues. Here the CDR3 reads CASTRAGNTIYF. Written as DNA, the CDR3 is TGTGCCAGCACAAGGGCTGGAAACACCATATATTTT.

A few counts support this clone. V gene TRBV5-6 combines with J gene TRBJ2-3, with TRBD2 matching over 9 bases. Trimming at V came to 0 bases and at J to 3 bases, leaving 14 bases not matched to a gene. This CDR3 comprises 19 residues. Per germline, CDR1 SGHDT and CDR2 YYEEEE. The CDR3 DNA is TGTGCCAGCAGCTTGGATTGGCTAGCGGGGAGCTTTGGTACAGATACGCAGTATTTT. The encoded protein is CASSLDWLAGSFGTDTQYF.

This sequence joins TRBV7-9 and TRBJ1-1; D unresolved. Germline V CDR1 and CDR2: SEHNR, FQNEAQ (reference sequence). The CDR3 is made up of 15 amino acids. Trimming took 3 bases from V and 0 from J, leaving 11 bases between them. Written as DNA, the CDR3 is TGTGCCAGCAGCTTTGGCGGAAGAATGAACACTGAAGCTTTCTTT. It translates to CASSFGGRMNTEAFF.